Listed here are 24 T cell receptor beta chains from one sample, sequenced in a study of blood T cell repertoires in COVID-19 (dated by TCRdb to the early 2020s). Library prep was done by the immunoSEQ multiplex PCR assay. In TCRdb, the immuneACCESS table is reduced to in-frame sequences with V and J assigned. These tables do not hold every clone; where another copy was compared, an unresolved V gene accounts for under half, and the others remain unexplained. This sample is represented by approximately 24,000 clones; almost 95% of them were singletons. Of the sample, just over 2% falls within the top ten clones. The source material was peripheral blood. The receptors originated from a human donor in a cohort sampled during active COVID-19.

J is TRBJ1-1 and V is TRBV27; possibly TRBD1 for D (5 bases). Trimming left V 7 bases short and J 2 bases short, with 14 bases between. CDR1 is MNHEY and CDR2 is SMNVEV in the germline V gene (reference sequence). The CDR3 totals 14 residues. CDR3 DNA sequence: TGTGCCAGCAAGAGACCGGGACTAAACACTGAAGCTTTCTTT. It specifies CASKRPGLNTEAFF.

The chain combines TRBV27 with TRBJ2-5, with TRBD1 matching over 9 bases. The ends lost 0 bases at V and 3 bases at J; junction bases unmatched: 2. From germline, CDR1 is MNHEY and CDR2 SMNVEV (reference sequence). The CDR3 covers 15 residues. The CDR3 sequence: CASSLSGTGKETQYF. In DNA form, the CDR3 reads TGTGCCAGCAGTTTATCGGGGACAGGGAAAGAGACCCAGTACTTC.

This clone was detected once. The chain links TRBV7-8 to TRBJ1-4, with D perhaps matching TRBD1 (6 bases). CDR1 SGHVS and CDR2 FQNEAQ come from the germline V gene. The length of the CDR3 is 15 residues. The V end lost 3 bases, the J end lost 5 bases, and 13 bases lay between the germline ends. The CDR3 DNA is TGTGCCAGCAGCTTTTGGGGACATGGAAATGAAAAACTGTTTTTT. It is translated as CASSFWGHGNEKLFF. The full variable domain, with the rest looked up from reference TRBV7-8 and TRBJ1-4, is GAGVSQSPRYKVAKRGQDVALRCDPISGHVSLFWYQQALGQGPEFLTYFQNEAQLDKSGLPSDRFFAERPEGSVSTLKIQRTQQEDSAVYLCASSFWGHGNEKLFFGSGTQLSVL.

The chain links TRBV16 to TRBJ1-5; 7 nucleotides match TRBD1. V was pared by 4 bases and J by 5 bases, with 5 bases of the junction left unmatched. The germline gives CDR1 KGHSY, CDR2 FQNENV. CDR3 length: 14 amino acids. CDR3 in amino acids: CASSPRQGHQPQHF. The CDR3 DNA reads TGTGCCAGCAGCCCCCGACAGGGCCATCAGCCCCAGCATTTT.

The genes are TRBV7-2 and TRBJ2-7; the D gene is possibly TRBD2 (6 bases). V was clipped by 4 bases and J by 7 bases, with 14 bases between them. CDR3 length: 13 amino acids. Germline CDR1 is SGHTA and CDR2 is FQGNSA. CDR3 in amino acids: CASSSGTPKEQYF. Written as DNA, the CDR3 is TGTGCCAGCAGCTCCGGGACTCCTAAAGAGCAGTACTTC.

This chain connects TRBV4-1 to TRBJ1-4; 8 positions agree with TRBD1. This CDR3 contains 18 residues. J gave up 0 bases and V 1 base, and 7 bases lay outside the gene matches. Germline V gene data show CDR1 as MGHRA and CDR2 as YSYEKL. This CDR3 reads CASSQGQGWSPTNEKLFF. The CDR3 region has the DNA TGCGCCAGCAGCCAAGGACAGGGGTGGAGTCCAACTAATGAAAAACTGTTTTTT.

This rearrangement joins TRBV27 to TRBJ1-1; the D is unclear. The V end was cut by 0 bases, the J end by 4 bases, with 9 bases between. Germline V gives CDR1 MNHEY, CDR2 SMNVEV (reference sequence). The length of the CDR3 is 14 residues. CDR3 sequence: CASSLSVVFTEAFF. The CDR3 region has the DNA TGTGCCAGCAGTTTATCGGTAGTGTTCACTGAAGCTTTCTTT.

This chain uses TRBV11-2 with TRBJ2-5, with 7 bases identical to TRBD2. The CDR3 is 13 amino acids. V trimming: 4 bases; J trimming: 3 bases; junction bases outside the gene matches: 2. Germline V CDR1 and CDR2: SGHAT, FQNNGV. The CDR3 protein is CASSSGLEETQYF. CDR3 DNA sequence: TGTGCCAGCAGCTCCGGACTAGAAGAGACCCAGTACTTC.

The chain uses TRBV7-9 and TRBJ2-7; TRBD2 is a possible D gene (5 bases). The CDR3 is 14 residues long. Germline V gene lookup returns CDR1 SEHNR and CDR2 FQNEAQ (reference sequence). Deletions cut 3 bases from V and 3 bases from J, with 12 bases between. The CDR3 here is CASSFREASYEQYF. DNA of the CDR3: TGTGCCAGCAGCTTTCGGGAAGCCAGCTACGAGCAGTACTTC.

V and J are TRBV5-4 and TRBJ1-1; D is unresolved. Trimming cost V 2 bases and J 4 bases, with 12 bases left between them. This CDR3 is built from 14 residues. The V gene's germline CDR1 is SGHNT and CDR2 YYREEE (reference sequence). The chain's CDR3 is CASSFAGGGTEAFF. CDR3 DNA sequence: TGTGCCAGCAGCTTTGCGGGAGGCGGCACTGAAGCTTTCTTT.

CDR3 sequence: CASSPHRGSSSYEQYF. CDR3 DNA sequence: TGTGCCAGCAGCCCCCACAGGGGCTCTAGCTCCTACGAGCAGTACTTC. This chain joins TRBV3-1 (or the pseudogene TRBV3-2) and TRBJ2-7; 7 bases match TRBD1. The J segment lost 0 bases and the V segment lost 4 bases, leaving 9 bases of the junction unmatched. Germline loops: CDR1 LGHDT, CDR2 YNNKEL (reference sequence). The CDR3 extends over 16 amino acids.

The V gene is TRBV21-1, the J gene TRBJ2-7; the table's D call TRBD2 went unverified against the DNA. TRBV21-1 is recorded as a pseudogene. This CDR3 spans 15 amino acids. CDR3 nucleotides: TGTGCCAGCAGCAAAGCCCGCTACCTCCCCTACGAGCAGTACTTC. Translation gives CASSKARYLPYEQYF.

This rearrangement joins TRBV5-1 to TRBJ1-4, with TRBD1 identical over 8 bases. Trimming took 0 bases from V and 4 from J; bases not matched to a gene: 2. The CDR3 length is 15 residues. Germline lookup yields CDR1 SGHRS and CDR2 YFSETQ. CDR3 loop: CASSLDRGSNEKLFF. The CDR3 DNA reads as TGCGCCAGCAGCTTGGACAGGGGGAGTAATGAAAAACTGTTTTTT.

The chain links TRBV27 to TRBJ2-6; 7 bases are a match to TRBD1. V gave up 10 bases and J gave up 2 bases; unmatched junction bases: 11. Germline V gene data show CDR1 as MNHEY and CDR2 as SMNVEV (reference sequence). The CDR3 has 16 residues. The CDR3 protein is CATQPLQGTGANVLTF. DNA of the CDR3: TGTGCCACCCAACCCTTACAGGGGACTGGGGCCAACGTCCTGACTTTC.

The J gene is TRBJ1-5, the V gene TRBV28, with D perhaps TRBD1 (5 bases). Per germline, CDR1 MDHEN and CDR2 SYDVKM. This CDR3 contains 18 residues. V was cut by 4 bases and J by 4 bases, with 23 bases left in between. The CDR3 bases are TGTGCCAGCAGTTATGGCGTTTCGTCAGGGTTAGGGAATCAGCCCCAGCATTTT. Translating gives CASSYGVSSGLGNQPQHF. The full variable domain, rest sourced from reference TRBV28 and TRBJ1-5, is DVKVTQSSRYLVKRTGEKVFLECVQDMDHENMFWYRQDPGLGLRLIYFSYDVKMKEKGDIPEGYSVSREKKERFSLILESASTNQTSMYLCASSYGVSSGLGNQPQHFGDGTRLSIL.

The chain combines TRBV7-3 with TRBJ2-1, with TRBD1 identical over 8 bases. The trim removed 2 bases at V and 4 bases at J, leaving 10 bases unmatched. Germline CDR1 is SGHTA and CDR2 is FQGTGA. The CDR3 is 17 residues long. CDR3 DNA: TGTGCCAGCAGCTTACGGTCCGCCGGGACAGGTTACAATGAGCAGTTCTTC. Protein sequence: CASSLRSAGTGYNEQFF.

V usage is TRBV7-2 and J usage is TRBJ2-2; unclear D gene. Germline V lookup: CDR1 SGHTA, CDR2 FQGNSA. V lost 1 base, J lost 5 bases, and 5 bases lay in between. CDR3 length: 13 amino acids. The CDR3 reads CASSLERTGELFF. The CDR3 coding sequence is TGTGCCAGCAGCTTAGAGAGAACCGGGGAGCTGTTTTTT.

The V call is TRBV4-3, the J call TRBJ1-1; no clear D. The V and J ends lost 6 bases and 3 bases respectively, with 17 bases between them. In germline, CDR1 is LGHNA, CDR2 YSLEER. The CDR3 contains 15 residues. DNA of the CDR3: TGCGCCAGCAGAAAAGGGCGGGGTTCGTACACTGAAGCTTTCTTT. This translates into CASRKGRGSYTEAFF.

This chain joins TRBV5-1 and TRBJ1-3; TRBD1 matches at 7 bases. Germline CDR1 is SGHRS and CDR2 is YFSETQ. V was clipped by 2 bases and J by 0 bases; unmatched bases: 5. The CDR3 runs to 16 residues. For the CDR3, the DNA is TGCGCCAGCAGCTTCGGGACAGTCAACTCTGGAAACACCATATATTTT. Amino acid sequence: CASSFGTVNSGNTIYF.

The CDR3 sequence: CASSLDGTRTYEQYF. In DNA, the CDR3 is TGTGCCAGCAGCTTAGATGGGACTAGGACCTACGAGCAGTACTTC. This chain links TRBV7-2 with TRBJ2-7, with TRBD2 matching 8 bases. The CDR3 is 15 amino acids. Germline V gene lookup returns CDR1 SGHTA and CDR2 FQGNSA. The V gene end was trimmed by 1 base and the J gene end by 2 bases; junction bases not matched to a gene: 4.

The rearrangement joins TRBV10-3 to TRBJ2-7; D is undetermined. The germline CDR1 and CDR2 sequences are ENHRY and SYGVKD. The length of the CDR3 is 13 residues. Trimming shortened V by 2 bases and J by 2 bases, and 7 bases separated the two germline ends. The DNA for the CDR3 is TGTGCCATCAGTGAGCGCGGAACCTACGAGCAGTACTTC. Its protein is CAISERGTYEQYF.

This clone was picked up one time. The V and J genes are TRBV27 and TRBJ2-2; D is unresolved. CDR1 is MNHEY, CDR2 SMNVEV, per germline (reference sequence). Trimming stripped 3 bases from V and 0 bases from J, with 11 bases between. The CDR3 covers 16 residues. The CDR3 reads CASSFSATANTGELFF. CDR3 nucleotides: TGTGCCAGCAGTTTTTCCGCTACCGCGAACACCGGGGAGCTGTTTTTT.

The chain uses TRBV7-8 and TRBJ1-6; 7 bases align to TRBD1. Germline V CDR1 and CDR2: SGHVS, FQNEAQ. The CDR3 has 15 residues. V dropped 5 bases and J dropped 7; count of bases not matched to a gene: 8. CDR3 sequence (DNA): TGTGCCAGCAGCCCAGGGGGGAGAGAGAATTCACCCCTCCACTTT. Its protein is CASSPGGRENSPLHF.

For this clone: At one of its ends the junction is not consistent with the germline gene, which may arise from a read error. The rearrangement links TRBV19 to TRBJ2-1, with 8 nucleotides matching TRBD2. The germline V gene encodes CDR1 LNHDA and CDR2 SQIVND (reference sequence). CDR3 size: 16 residues. The CDR3 DNA reads as TGTGCCAGTAGCAAAACTAGCGGTGGCTCCTACAATGAGCAGCTCTTC. The encoded protein is CASSKTSGGSYNEQLF. Looking up the rest from reference TRBV19 and TRBJ2-1 gives the full variable domain: DGGITQSPKYLFRKEGQNVTLSCEQNLNHDAMYWYRQDPGQGLRLIYYSQIVNDFQKGDIAEGYSVSREKKESFPLTVTSAQKNPTAFYLCASSKTSGGSYNEQLFGPGTRLTVL.